This T cell receptor beta chain was captured in a study of radiation and T cells in renal cell carcinoma. The CDR3 is 11 residues long. CDR1 MNHEY and CDR2 SVGAGI come from the germline V gene. Deletions cut 5 bases from V and 2 bases from J, with 3 bases between. About this clone: What it binds is not known.

Time point indicated: baseline pretreatment blood. Treatment indicated: 15 Gy SBRT to primary tumor, nephrectomy 4 weeks later. The patient's renal cell carcinoma had clear cell pathology. Notes on the study in general: No pretreatment tumor biopsies were available for baseline clonotypes.

TCRdb keeps only in-frame clones here, not all; method: immunoSEQ multiplex PCR. The table includes 110,000 to 150,000 clones, less than 90% detected once. The clonotype originates from a woman in her 50s with renal cell carcinoma. The rearrangement links TRBV6-5 to TRBJ1-1; no clear D gene. The source material was blood, sampled from a patient whose treatment included radiotherapy and nephrectomy. CDR3 coding DNA: TGTGCCAGCAGTGCTAACACTGAAGCTTTCTTT. It specifies CASSANTEAFF.